The clone carrying this TCR beta chain was counted only a few times. These data originate in a study of early T cells in non-severe SARS-CoV-2 infection. The V end was cut by 6 bases, the J end by 0 bases, with 24 bases between. Germline CDR1 reads MDHEN; CDR2 reads SYDVKM. The CDR3 runs to 19 residues. TCRdb itself ran the 5' RACE reads through MiXCR, one entry per CDR3 protein. The sample has some 40,000 distinct CDR3 sequences, 3% to 4.5% seen once. The sequence derives from an adult who was a healthcare worker with PCR-confirmed SARS-CoV-2 infection or an uninfected control (not recorded which). The rearrangement joins TRBV28 to TRBJ1-3; no firm D call. Sequenced material: whole blood. CDR3 sequence (DNA): TGTGCCAGCAGGCGATCGGGTTTCGGGAAGCATAACTCTGGAAACACCATATATTTT. Protein product: CASRRSGFGKHNSGNTIYF.